This TCR beta chain appears in the sequencing data of a study of Tregs in tolerant kidney transplant recipients. Study-wide results and caveats: Validation in larger populations is needed because few patients were studied. This study did not directly address biological reproducibility. Activated donor B cell expansion appeared to reveal the most relevant donor-specific TCRbeta repertoire.

Unstimulated regulatory T cells (CD4+CD25+CD127-), CD4+CD25- non-regulatory cells, CD4 and CD8 cells were FACS-sorted from thawed PBMCs. From germline, CDR1 is LGHNA and CDR2 YSLEER. The CDR3 totals 14 residues. Trimming pared 0 bases from V and 4 bases from J, leaving 9 bases between. About this clone: Its antigen is unknown.

Assay: immunoSEQ multiplex PCR; the TCRdb copy retains only in-frame clones and omits some. The sample records roughly 68,000 clones, 84% being singletons. The chain is built from TRBV4-3 and TRBJ2-5, with D hard to call. The TCR comes from a human donor in good health. Sequencing was performed on CD4+ T cells from blood. CDR3 coding DNA: TGCGCCAGCAGCCAAGATCCAAGGCCAGAGACCCAGTACTTC. It yields the protein CASSQDPRPETQYF.